This paragraph covers one TCR beta chain sequence. Antigen specificity is unknown. This entry belongs to a study of T cell responses to AZD1222 COVID-19 vaccine. At the level of the study: Second doses were pooled across both intervals (about 4 or about 12 weeks). Study outcomes and limitations: Vaccine-associated CD4 TCRs spanned spike, dominant at 160-218 and 743-854. Spike-specific TCR breadth and depth grew following two AZD1222 doses. Of the AZD1222 recipients, only 5 or 6 were seropositive at baseline.

Some clones are missing from TCRdb's copy, which holds only in-frame ones; the method was immunoSEQ multiplex PCR. This sample yields 95,000 to 150,000 clones, of which 80% to 90% are seen a single time; roughly 8.9% belongs to the top ten. The CDR3 length is 13 residues. V was trimmed by 3 bases and J by 4 bases, leaving 6 bases between them. Germline V gene data show CDR1 as LNHDA and CDR2 as SQIVND (reference sequence). The TCR sequence derives from an adult in good health. The sample here was peripheral blood, taken on day 0 of AZD1222 vaccination. The chain combines TRBV19 with TRBJ2-2, with D hard to call. In DNA, the CDR3 is TGTGCCAGTAGTATCGGTGTCACCGGGGAGCTGTTTTTT. It yields the protein CASSIGVTGELFF.